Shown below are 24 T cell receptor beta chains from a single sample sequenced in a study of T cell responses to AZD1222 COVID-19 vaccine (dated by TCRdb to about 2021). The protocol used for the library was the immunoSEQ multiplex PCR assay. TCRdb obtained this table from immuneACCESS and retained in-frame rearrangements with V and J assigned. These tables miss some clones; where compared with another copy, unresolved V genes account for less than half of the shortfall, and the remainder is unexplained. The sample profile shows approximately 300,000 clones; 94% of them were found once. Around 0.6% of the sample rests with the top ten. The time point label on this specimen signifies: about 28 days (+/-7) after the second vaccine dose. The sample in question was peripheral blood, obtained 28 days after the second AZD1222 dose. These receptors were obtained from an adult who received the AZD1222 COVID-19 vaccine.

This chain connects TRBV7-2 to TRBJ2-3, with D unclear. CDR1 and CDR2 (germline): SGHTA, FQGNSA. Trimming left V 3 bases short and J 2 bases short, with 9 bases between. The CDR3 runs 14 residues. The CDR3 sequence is CASSFRPNTDTQYF. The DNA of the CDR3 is TGTGCCAGCAGCTTCCGACCCAACACAGATACGCAGTATTTT.

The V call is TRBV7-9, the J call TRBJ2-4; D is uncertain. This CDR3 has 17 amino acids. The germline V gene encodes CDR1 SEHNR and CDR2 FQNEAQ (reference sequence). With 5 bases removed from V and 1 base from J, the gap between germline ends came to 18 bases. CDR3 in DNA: TGTGCCAGCAGCCGTCCAGACGGACCCCTCGCCAAAAACATTCAGTACTTC. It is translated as CASSRPDGPLAKNIQYF.

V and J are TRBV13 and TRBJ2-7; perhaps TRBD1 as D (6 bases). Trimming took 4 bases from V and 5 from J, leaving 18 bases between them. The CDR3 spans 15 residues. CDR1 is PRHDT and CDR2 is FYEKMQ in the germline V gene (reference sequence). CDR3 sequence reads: CASSSPWGTSDEQYF. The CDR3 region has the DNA TGTGCCAGCAGCTCACCTTGGGGGACAAGCGACGAGCAGTACTTC.

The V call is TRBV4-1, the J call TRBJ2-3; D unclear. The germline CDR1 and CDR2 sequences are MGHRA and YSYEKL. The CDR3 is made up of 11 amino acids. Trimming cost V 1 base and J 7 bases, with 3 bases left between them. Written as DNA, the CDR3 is TGCGCCAGCAGCCAAGGTCATACGCAGTATTTT. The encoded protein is CASSQGHTQYF.

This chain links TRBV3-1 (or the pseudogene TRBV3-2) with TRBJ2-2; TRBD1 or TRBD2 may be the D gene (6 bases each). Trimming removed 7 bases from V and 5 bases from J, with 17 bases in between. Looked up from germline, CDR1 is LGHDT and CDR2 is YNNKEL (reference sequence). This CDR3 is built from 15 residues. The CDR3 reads CASNRDGGGTGELFF. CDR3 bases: TGTGCCAGCAACCGGGACGGGGGCGGAACCGGGGAGCTGTTTTTT.

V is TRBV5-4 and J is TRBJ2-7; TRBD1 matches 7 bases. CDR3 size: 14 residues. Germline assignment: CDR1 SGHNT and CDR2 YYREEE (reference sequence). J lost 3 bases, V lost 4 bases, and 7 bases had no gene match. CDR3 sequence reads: CASSNRDSLYEQYF. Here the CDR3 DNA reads TGTGCCAGCAGCAATCGGGACAGCCTCTACGAGCAGTACTTC.

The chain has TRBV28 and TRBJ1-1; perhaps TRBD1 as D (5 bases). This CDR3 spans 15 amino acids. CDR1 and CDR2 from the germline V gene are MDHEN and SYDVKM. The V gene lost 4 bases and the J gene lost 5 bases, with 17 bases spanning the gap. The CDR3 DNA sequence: TGTGCCAGCAGTTCAACCCAGGGAGGAAGAACTGAAGCTTTCTTT. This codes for CASSSTQGGRTEAFF.

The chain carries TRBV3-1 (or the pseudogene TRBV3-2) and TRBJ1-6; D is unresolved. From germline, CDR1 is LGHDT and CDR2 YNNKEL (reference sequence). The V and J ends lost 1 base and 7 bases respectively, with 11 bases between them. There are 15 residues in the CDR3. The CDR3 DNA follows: TGTGCCAGCAGCCAAGGCGAAGGGTTGAATTCACCCCTCCACTTT. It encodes CASSQGEGLNSPLHF.

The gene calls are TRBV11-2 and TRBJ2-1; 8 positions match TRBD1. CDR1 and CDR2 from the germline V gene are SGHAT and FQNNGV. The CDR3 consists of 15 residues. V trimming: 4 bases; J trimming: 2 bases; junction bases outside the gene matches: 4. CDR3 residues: CASSWGTGPYNEQFF. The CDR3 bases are TGTGCCAGCAGCTGGGGGACAGGACCCTACAATGAGCAGTTCTTC.

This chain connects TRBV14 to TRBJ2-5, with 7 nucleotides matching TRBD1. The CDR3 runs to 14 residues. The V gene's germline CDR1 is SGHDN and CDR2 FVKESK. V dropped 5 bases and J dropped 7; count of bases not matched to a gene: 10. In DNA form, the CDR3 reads TGTGCCAGCAGCTTACCGACAGGGTTGCGGACCCAGTACTTC. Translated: CASSLPTGLRTQYF.

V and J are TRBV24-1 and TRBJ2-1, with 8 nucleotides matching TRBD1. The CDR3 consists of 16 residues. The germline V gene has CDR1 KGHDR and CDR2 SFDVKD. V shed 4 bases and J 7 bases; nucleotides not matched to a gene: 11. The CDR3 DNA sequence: TGTGCCACCAGTGAACAAGGGACAGGTTCTTTGAATGAGCAGTTCTTC. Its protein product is CATSEQGTGSLNEQFF.

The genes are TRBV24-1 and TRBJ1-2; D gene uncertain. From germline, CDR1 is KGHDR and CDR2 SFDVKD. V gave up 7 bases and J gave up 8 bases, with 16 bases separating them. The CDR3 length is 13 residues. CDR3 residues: CATSLGSMVGYTF. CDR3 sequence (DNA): TGTGCCACCAGCTTGGGTAGCATGGTAGGCTACACCTTC.

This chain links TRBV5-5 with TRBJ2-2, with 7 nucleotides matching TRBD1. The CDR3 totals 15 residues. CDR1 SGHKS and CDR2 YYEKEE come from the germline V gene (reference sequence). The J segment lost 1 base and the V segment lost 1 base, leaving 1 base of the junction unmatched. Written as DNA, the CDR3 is TGTGCCAGCAGCTTGAGACAGGGGAACACCGGGGAGCTGTTTTTT. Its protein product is CASSLRQGNTGELFF. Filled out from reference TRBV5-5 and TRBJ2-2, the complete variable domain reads DAGVTQSPTHLIKTRGQQVTLRCSPISGHKSVSWYQQVLGQGPQFIFQYYEKEERGRGNFPDRFSARQFPNYSSELNVNALLLGDSALYLCASSLRQGNTGELFFGEGSRLTVL.

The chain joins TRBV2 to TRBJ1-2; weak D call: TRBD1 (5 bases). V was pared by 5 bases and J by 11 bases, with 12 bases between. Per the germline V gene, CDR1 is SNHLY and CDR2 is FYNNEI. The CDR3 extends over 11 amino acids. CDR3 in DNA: TGTGCCAGCAGTCCCGACAGATTTTACACCTTC. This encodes CASSPDRFYTF.

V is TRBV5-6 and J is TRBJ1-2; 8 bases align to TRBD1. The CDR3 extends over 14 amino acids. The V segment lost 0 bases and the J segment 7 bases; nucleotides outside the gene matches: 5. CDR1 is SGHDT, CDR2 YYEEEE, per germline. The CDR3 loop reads CASSLVGQGTGYTF. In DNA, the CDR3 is TGTGCCAGCAGCTTGGTAGGACAGGGCACTGGCTACACCTTC.

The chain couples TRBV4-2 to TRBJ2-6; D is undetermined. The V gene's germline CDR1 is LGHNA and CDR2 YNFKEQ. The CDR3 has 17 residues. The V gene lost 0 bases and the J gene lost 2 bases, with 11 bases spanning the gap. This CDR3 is CASSQDLLGTGANVLTF. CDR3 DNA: TGTGCCAGCAGCCAAGATCTGTTGGGCACTGGGGCCAACGTCCTGACTTTC.

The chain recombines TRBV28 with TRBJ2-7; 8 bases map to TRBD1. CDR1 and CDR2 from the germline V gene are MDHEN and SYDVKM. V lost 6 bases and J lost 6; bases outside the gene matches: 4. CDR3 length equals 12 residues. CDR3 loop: CASRTGAGEQYF. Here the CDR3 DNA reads TGTGCCAGCAGGACAGGGGCGGGCGAGCAGTACTTC.

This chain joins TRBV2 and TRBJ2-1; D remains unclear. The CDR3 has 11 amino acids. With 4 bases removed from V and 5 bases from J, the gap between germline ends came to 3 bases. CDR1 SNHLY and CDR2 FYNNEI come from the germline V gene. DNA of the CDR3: TGTGCCAGCAGTGTTCACAATGAGCAGTTCTTC. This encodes CASSVHNEQFF.

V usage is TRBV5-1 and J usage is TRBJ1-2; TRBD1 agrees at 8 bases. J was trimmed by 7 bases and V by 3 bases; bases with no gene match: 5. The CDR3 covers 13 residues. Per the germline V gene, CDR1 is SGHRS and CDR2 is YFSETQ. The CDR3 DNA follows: TGCGCCAGCAGCTATGGACAGGGTCCTGGCTACACCTTC. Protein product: CASSYGQGPGYTF.

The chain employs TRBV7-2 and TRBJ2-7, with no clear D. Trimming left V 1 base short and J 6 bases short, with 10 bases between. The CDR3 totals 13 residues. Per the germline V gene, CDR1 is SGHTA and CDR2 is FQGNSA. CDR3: CASSLEDLLEQYF. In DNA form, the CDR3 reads TGTGCCAGCAGCTTAGAGGACCTTCTCGAGCAGTACTTC.

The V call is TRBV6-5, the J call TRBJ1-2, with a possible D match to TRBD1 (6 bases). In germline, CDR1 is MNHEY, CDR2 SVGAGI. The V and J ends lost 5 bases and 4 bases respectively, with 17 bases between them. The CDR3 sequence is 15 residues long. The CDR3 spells CASSPRAGASYGYTF. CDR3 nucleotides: TGTGCCAGCAGTCCCCGGGCAGGGGCAAGCTATGGCTACACCTTC.

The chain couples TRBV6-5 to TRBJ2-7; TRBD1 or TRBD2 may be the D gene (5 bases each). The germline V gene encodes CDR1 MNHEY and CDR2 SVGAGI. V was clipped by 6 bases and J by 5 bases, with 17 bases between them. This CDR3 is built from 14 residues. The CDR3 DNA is TGTGCCAGCAGACCACTGGGGGTAGGCGACGAGCAGTACTTC. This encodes CASRPLGVGDEQYF.

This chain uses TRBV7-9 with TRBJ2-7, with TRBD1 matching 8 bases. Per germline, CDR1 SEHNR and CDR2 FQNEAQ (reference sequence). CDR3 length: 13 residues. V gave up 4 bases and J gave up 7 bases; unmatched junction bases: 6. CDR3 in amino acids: CASSSRTGREQYF. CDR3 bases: TGTGCCAGCAGCTCACGGACAGGGAGGGAGCAGTACTTC.

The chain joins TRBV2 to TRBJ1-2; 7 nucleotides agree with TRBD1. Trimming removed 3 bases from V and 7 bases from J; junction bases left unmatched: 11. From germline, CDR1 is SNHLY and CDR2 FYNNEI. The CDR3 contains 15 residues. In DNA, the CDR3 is TGTGCCAGCAGTGACGGGGGACAGCGGCTCCCTGGCTACACCTTC. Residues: CASSDGGQRLPGYTF.